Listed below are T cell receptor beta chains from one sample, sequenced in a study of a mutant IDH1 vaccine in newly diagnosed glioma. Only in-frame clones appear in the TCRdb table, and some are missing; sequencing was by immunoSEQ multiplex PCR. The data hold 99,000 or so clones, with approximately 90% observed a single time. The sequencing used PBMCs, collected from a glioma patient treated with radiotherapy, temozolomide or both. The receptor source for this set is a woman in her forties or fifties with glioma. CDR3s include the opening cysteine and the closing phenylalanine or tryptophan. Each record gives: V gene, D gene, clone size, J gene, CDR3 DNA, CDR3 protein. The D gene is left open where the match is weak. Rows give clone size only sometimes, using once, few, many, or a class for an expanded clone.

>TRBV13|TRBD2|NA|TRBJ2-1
TGTGCCAGCAGCCCCCTCCTCGCGGGGGTCTACAATGAGCAGTTCTTC
CASSPLLAGVYNEQFF
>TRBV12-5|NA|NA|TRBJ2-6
TGTGCTAGTGGTGCAGACAGCTCTGGGGCCAACGTCCTGACTTTC
CASGADSSGANVLTF
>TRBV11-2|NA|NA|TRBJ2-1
TGTGCCAGCAGCTTACCAAGGGCCGGTGACAATGAGCAGTTCTTC
CASSLPRAGDNEQFF
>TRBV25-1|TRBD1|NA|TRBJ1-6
TGTGCCAGCAGTGAATCATTGGACAGGGGGAATTCACCCCTCCACTTT
CASSESLDRGNSPLHF
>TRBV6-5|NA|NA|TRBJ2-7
TGTGCCAGCAGTTACAGGGGGTCCTACGAGCAGTACTTC
CASSYRGSYEQYF
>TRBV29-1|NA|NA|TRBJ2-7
TGCAGCGTTGAACCCGGGGGGCGCGACGAGCAGTACTTC
CSVEPGGRDEQYF
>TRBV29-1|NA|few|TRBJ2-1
TGCAGCGTTGAAGAGCGATTAGCGGCCAATGTTTACAATGAGCAGTTCTTC
CSVEERLAANVYNEQFF
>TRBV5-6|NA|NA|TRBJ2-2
TGTGCCAGCAGACCTACAGGTACCGGGGAGCTGTTTTTT
CASRPTGTGELFF
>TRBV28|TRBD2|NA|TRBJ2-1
TGTGCCAGCAGCCGGGGCGGCGGGAGTGGTAATGAGCAGTTCTTC
CASSRGGGSGNEQFF
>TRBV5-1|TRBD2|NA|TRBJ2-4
TGCGCCAGCACCGCCGGCGGGGGTACGGCCAAAAACATTCAGTACTTC
CASTAGGGTAKNIQYF
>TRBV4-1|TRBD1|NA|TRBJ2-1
TGCGCCAGCAGCTCGCCGGGACAGTTATACAATGAGCAGTTCTTC
CASSSPGQLYNEQFF
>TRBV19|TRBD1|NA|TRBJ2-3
TGTGCCAGTACCCGGGACAGATCTAGCACAGATACGCAGTATTTT
CASTRDRSSTDTQYF
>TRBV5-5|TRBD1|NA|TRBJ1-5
TGTGCCAGCAGCTTGGCTCAGGGGGCGCGTCAGCCCCAGCATTTT
CASSLAQGARQPQHF
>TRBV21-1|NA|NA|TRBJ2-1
TGTGCCAGCAGCAAAGAGGGTTCCCGGTGGGGCAATGAGCAGTTCTTC
CASSKEGSRWGNEQFF
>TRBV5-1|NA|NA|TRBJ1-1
TGCGCCAGCAGCTCGGACACTGAAGCTTTCTTT
CASSSDTEAFF
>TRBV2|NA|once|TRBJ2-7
TGTGCCAGCAGGGGGGGACGCTACGAGCAGTACTTC
CASRGGRYEQYF
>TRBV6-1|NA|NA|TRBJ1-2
TGTGCCAGCAGTGAAGCAATGGGATCGATCTATGGCTACACCTTC
CASSEAMGSIYGYTF
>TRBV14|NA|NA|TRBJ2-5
TGTGCCAGCAGCCAAGGGGCTAGGTCGGAGACCCAGTACTTC
CASSQGARSETQYF
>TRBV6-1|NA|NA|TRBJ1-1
TGTGCCAGCAGTGAAAATATAGGGGACTCTGAAGCTTTCTTT
CASSENIGDSEAFF
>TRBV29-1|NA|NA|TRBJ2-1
TGCAGCGTTTGGACTGCCAGCTCCTACAATGAGCAGTTCTTC
CSVWTASSYNEQFF
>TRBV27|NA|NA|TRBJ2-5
TGTGCCAGCAGTTTATCTGGACGTGGGCAAGAGACCCAGTACTTC
CASSLSGRGQETQYF
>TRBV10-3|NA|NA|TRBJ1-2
TGTGCCATCAGTGATTCCCGGCTTTTAAGCTATGGCTACACCTTC
CAISDSRLLSYGYTF
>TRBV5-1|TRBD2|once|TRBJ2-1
TGCGCCAGCAGCCGACGGGAGGGTACCTACAATGAGCAGTTCTTC
CASSRREGTYNEQFF
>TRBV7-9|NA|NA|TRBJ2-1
TGTGCCAGCCGGGAGTACGAGGACAATGAGCAGTTCTTC
CASREYEDNEQFF
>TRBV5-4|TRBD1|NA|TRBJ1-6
TGTGCCAGCAGCCTGGGACAGAATAATTCACCCCTCCACTTT
CASSLGQNNSPLHF
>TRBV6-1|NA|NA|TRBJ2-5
TGTGCCAGCGCTCTTAGGGGGGTCCAAGAGACCCAGTACTTC
CASALRGVQETQYF
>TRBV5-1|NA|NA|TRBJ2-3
TGCGCCAGCAGCTTGGGAGCGGCCATCACAGATACGCAGTATTTT
CASSLGAAITDTQYF
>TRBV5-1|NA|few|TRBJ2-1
TGCGCCAGCAGCTTGGGCCCATTCGATGAGCAGTTCTTC
CASSLGPFDEQFF
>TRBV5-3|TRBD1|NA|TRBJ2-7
TGTGCCAGAAGCACCCCGGGACAGTCCTTGAACGAGCAGTACTTC
CARSTPGQSLNEQYF
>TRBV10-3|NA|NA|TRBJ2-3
TGTGCCATCAGTGAGCCCCCGGCGGGAACAGATACGCAGTATTTT
CAISEPPAGTDTQYF
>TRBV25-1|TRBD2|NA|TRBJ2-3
TGTGCCAGCAGGGCGGGGGGACCAGATACGCAGTATTTT
CASRAGGPDTQYF
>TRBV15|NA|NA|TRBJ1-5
TGTGCCACCAGCAGTGGCGAGGGGAGGGGATTCAATCAGCCCCAGCATTTT
CATSSGEGRGFNQPQHF
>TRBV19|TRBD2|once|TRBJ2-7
TGTGCCAGTAGTATAAACTCGAGCGGGAAATCCTACGAGCAGTACTTC
CASSINSSGKSYEQYF
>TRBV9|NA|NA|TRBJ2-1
TGTGCCAGCAGCGTAGGGGGAGGAGGGACAGCCTACAATGAGCAGTTCTTC
CASSVGGGGTAYNEQFF
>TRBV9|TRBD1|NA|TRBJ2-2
TGTGCCAGCAGCGTTGGACAGGGAGGCACCGGGGAGCTGTTTTTT
CASSVGQGGTGELFF
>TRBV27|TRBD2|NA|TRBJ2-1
TGTGCCAGCAGTTTATTTGGGACTAGCGGGGGTTTGCGGGAGCAGTTCTTC
CASSLFGTSGGLREQFF
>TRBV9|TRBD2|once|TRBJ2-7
TGTGCCAGCGCGGGAGGCCCAGGACAGTTCTACGAGCAGTACTTC
CASAGGPGQFYEQYF
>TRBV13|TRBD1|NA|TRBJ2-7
TGTGCCAGCAGCTCCGGGACAGGGTACGAGCAGTACTTC
CASSSGTGYEQYF